Following are 5 T cell receptor beta chains from one sample sequenced in a study of CD8+CD57+ T cells in acquired aplastic anemia. Profiles of TCR beta VDJ and CDR3 were generated from a genomic DNA template. TCRdb reanalysed the reads using MiXCR and keeps one entry per CDR3 protein. The sample lists about 200,000 distinct CDR3 sequences; about a third were seen once. Specimen: sorted CD4+, CD8+, or CD8+CD57+ T cells (not recorded which) from PBMCs. These receptors came from a human donor in good health, serving as a control.

This clonotype turned up a few times. This sequence may be a read error, since a much larger clone differs from it by one base. The J gene is TRBJ2-5, the V gene TRBV5-1; D remains ambiguous. The V end was cut by 0 bases, the J end by 9 bases, with 9 bases between. Germline values: CDR1 SGHRS, CDR2 YFSETQ. This CDR3 has 12 amino acids. The CDR3 DNA follows: TGCGCCAGCAGCTTGGCCACTGAGGCCCAGTACTTC. Protein sequence: CASSLATEAQYF.

This chain connects TRBV15 to TRBJ1-1; weak D call: TRBD1 (5 bases). This CDR3 region has 15 residues. Trimming took off 4 bases at V and 1 base at J, with 13 bases between the two ends. The germline CDR1 and CDR2 sequences are LNHNV and YYDKDF (reference sequence). The CDR3 region is CATSNPETANTEAFF. The CDR3 nucleotides read TGTGCCACCAGCAACCCCGAGACAGCGAACACTGAAGCTTTCTTT.

A word on this clonotype: At one of its ends the junction is not consistent with the germline gene, which may arise from a read error. The chain recombines TRBV5-4 with TRBJ1-1; TRBD1 agrees at 8 bases. Per the germline V gene, CDR1 is SGHNT and CDR2 is YYREEE (reference sequence). The CDR3 has 16 residues. The CDR3 sequence: CASSLRWTGMNTEALF. The CDR3 DNA sequence: TGTGCCAGCAGCTTGCGCTGGACAGGGATGAACACTGAAGCTCTCTTT.

Details on this clonotype: A read error may be the cause here, since a much bigger clone is one base away. J is TRBJ2-6 and V is TRBV19; TRBD1 is a possible D gene (6 bases). V was shortened by 7 bases and J by 2 bases, with 18 bases between the two germline ends. CDR3 length: 17 residues. Looked up from germline, CDR1 is LNHDA and CDR2 is SQIVND (reference sequence). The CDR3 region is CASKQGFGGPGANVLTF. Written as DNA, the CDR3 is TGTGCCAGTAAGCAGGGGTTCGGAGGCCCTGGGGCCAACGTCCTGACTTTC.

The chain recombines TRBV12-5 with TRBJ2-5; D may be TRBD2 (6 bases). This CDR3 has 13 amino acids. Germline-derived CDR1 and CDR2 are LGHNT and FRNRAP. The CDR3 region has the DNA TGTGCCAGTAGTGAGACACGGGGGGAGACCCAGTACTTC. Amino acid sequence: CASSETRGETQYF.